This T cell receptor (beta chain) was sequenced in a study of T cells in localized non-small cell lung cancer. Overall study results and limits: Maximal T cell clonality occurred in uninvolved adjacent lung, with tumor ranking below it. A median about 62 of the top 100 tumor clones appeared in adjacent lung. Heterogeneity within the tumor remains possible, as just one region underwent sequencing. Patients showing higher blood T cell density tended to see longer overall survival.

The ends lost 6 bases at V and 8 bases at J; junction bases unmatched: 12. This CDR3 is 15 amino acids long. In germline, CDR1 is MNHNS, CDR2 SASEGT. Concerning this clone: Its antigen is not known.

Sequenced by immunoSEQ multiplex PCR; TCRdb stores in-frame clones only, minus some. The sample yields about 61,000 clones, about 87% seen once. This TCR was recovered from a man aged 35-69 years with stage I squamous cell lung carcinoma. The J gene is TRBJ2-1, the V gene TRBV6-1; TRBD2 matches 8 bases. Sequenced here: peripheral blood, sampled before any cancer treatment. The CDR3 nucleotides are TGTGCCAGCAGCCCCGGTGGGACTAGAATCCATGAGCAGTTCTTC. Amino acids: CASSPGGTRIHEQFF.